The next 27 T cell receptor beta chains were all read from a single sample in a study of CD8 T cells in ankylosing spondylitis. Each CDR3 protein is one row after TCRdb ran MiXCR on the 5' RACE reads. The table lists approximately 540,000 distinct CDR3 sequences, 9.5% to 15% of them singletons. General study findings and limits: What seemed typical of ankylosing spondylitis blood was a TCR beta motif built from roughly eight highly homologous variants.

These TCRs are of unknown antigen specificity. The sample was blood, either unsorted or a sorted T cell fraction (not recorded which). The source is a male donor with ankylosing spondylitis.

A few counts support this clonotype. This chain links TRBV29-1 with TRBJ2-1, with unresolved D. Germline CDR1 reads SQVTM; CDR2 reads ANQGSEA. V lost 6 bases to trimming and J lost 4 bases, with 19 bases between them. The CDR3 length is 15 residues. Here the CDR3 reads CSVTPLLARYNEQFF. CDR3 nucleotides: TGCAGCGTGACCCCTTTACTGGCCCGATACAATGAGCAGTTCTTC.

In this sample, this clonotype turned up a few times. The CDR3 DNA is TGTGCCAGTAGCCGGGACAGGGAAGATCAGCCCCAGCATTTT. Translated: CASSRDREDQPQHF. J is TRBJ1-5 and V is TRBV19; 9 bases are shared with TRBD1. The trim removed 6 bases at V and 5 bases at J, leaving 5 bases unmatched. Germline V gene data show CDR1 as LNHDA and CDR2 as SQIVND (reference sequence). The CDR3 is 14 amino acids.

This clonotype was seen a few times. The chain has TRBV9 and TRBJ1-1, with TRBD1 matching 11 bases. CDR1 is SGDLS and CDR2 is YYNGEE in the germline V gene. The J segment lost 6 bases and the V segment lost 4 bases, leaving 11 bases of the junction unmatched. This CDR3 is built from 16 residues. CDR3 residues: CASSMLPGQGGPEAFF. The CDR3 DNA reads as TGTGCCAGCAGCATGCTACCGGGACAGGGGGGCCCTGAAGCTTTCTTT.

V is TRBV7-2 and J is TRBJ2-5; D possibly corresponds to TRBD1 (5 bases). CDR1 and CDR2 from the germline V gene are SGHTA and FQGNSA. The CDR3 contains 14 residues. V shed 6 bases and J shed 5 bases, with 16 bases lying between them. CDR3 sequence reads: CASSPDRGGETQYF. CDR3 in DNA: TGTGCCAGCAGTCCCGACAGAGGTGGGGAGACCCAGTACTTC.

This clonotype has a count of ten or more. This sequence joins TRBV5-1 and TRBJ2-2; 7 bases match TRBD1. The CDR3 spans 14 residues. The germline V gene encodes CDR1 SGHRS and CDR2 YFSETQ. V lost 7 bases, J lost 5 bases, and 8 bases stayed unmatched. The CDR3 DNA follows: TGCGCCAGCGAAACGGGACAGCCAACCGGGGAGCTGTTTTTT. This encodes CASETGQPTGELFF.

The chain is built from TRBV27 and TRBJ2-7; 8 nucleotides line up with TRBD1. The CDR3 contains 15 residues. V was pared by 4 bases and J by 2 bases, with 7 bases of the junction left unmatched. Germline values: CDR1 MNHEY, CDR2 SMNVEV (reference sequence). CDR3 loop: CASSWSGTGPYEQYF. CDR3 nucleotide sequence: TGTGCCAGCAGTTGGTCCGGGACAGGCCCCTACGAGCAGTACTTC.

The CDR3 spells CASSPLAGVEQYF. CDR3 nucleotides: TGTGCCAGCAGCCCACTAGCGGGAGTAGAGCAGTACTTC. J is TRBJ2-7 and V is TRBV7-9; TRBD2 agrees at 11 bases. Germline V CDR1 and CDR2: SEHNR, FQNEAQ (reference sequence). V lost 5 bases, J lost 7 bases, and 4 bases stayed unmatched. This CDR3 contains 13 residues.

This clonotype was detected many times. The chain has TRBV28 and TRBJ2-7; TRBD2 matches 10 bases. The J segment lost 2 bases and the V segment lost 7 bases, leaving 17 bases of the junction unmatched. There are 18 residues in the CDR3. Germline V gene sequence: CDR1 MDHEN, CDR2 SYDVKM. The CDR3 coding sequence is TGTGCCAGCACCCCGGGCGGAGCGGGAGGGCCGAAACCCTACGAGCAGTACGTC. Amino acids: CASTPGGAGGPKPYEQYV.

This clonotype was seen ten or more times. The CDR3 is CASSVSGGYEQYF. In DNA form, the CDR3 reads TGTGCCAGCAGCGTCTCGGGGGGCTACGAGCAGTACTTC. The chain uses TRBV9 and TRBJ2-7; 7 nucleotides align to TRBD2. The CDR3 has 13 residues. Looked up from germline, CDR1 is SGDLS and CDR2 is YYNGEE. Trimming took 2 bases from V and 3 from J; bases not matched to a gene: 2.

The chain recombines TRBV3-1 with TRBJ2-2; 13 nucleotides agree with TRBD2. The CDR3 has 16 residues. Germline V gene sequence: CDR1 LGHDT, CDR2 YNNKEL (reference sequence). Losses at the gene ends were 3 bases for V and 6 bases for J; bases not matched to a gene: 4. The CDR3 DNA reads as TGTGCCAGCAGCCATAGGACTAGCGGGAGCCCCGGGGAGCTGTTTTTT. Amino acid sequence: CASSHRTSGSPGELFF.

Only a few counts were recorded for this clonotype. The J gene is TRBJ2-2, the V gene TRBV7-7; possible D gene TRBD1, 8 bases. V was trimmed by 5 bases and J by 5 bases, leaving 15 bases between them. This CDR3 has 15 amino acids. CDR1 is SSHAT and CDR2 is FNYEAQ in the germline V gene (reference sequence). The CDR3 reads CASSQDRGGTGELFF. In nucleotides, the CDR3 is TGTGCCAGCAGCCAAGACAGGGGAGGGACCGGGGAGCTGTTTTTT.

There are a few counts of this clonotype. The rearrangement joins TRBV30 to TRBJ1-4; 7 nucleotides match TRBD1. Germline CDR1 is GTSNPN and CDR2 is SVGIG (reference sequence). V shed 3 bases, J shed 7 bases, and the junction held 11 bases outside the gene matches. This CDR3 is built from 15 residues. DNA of the CDR3: TGTGCCTGGAGCGCCGTCGGAAGGGGGCGTGAAAAACTGTTTTTT. Translated: CAWSAVGRGREKLFF.

The J gene is TRBJ1-1, the V gene TRBV3-1, with a tentative D call TRBD1 (5 bases). The ends were cut back, 1 base at V and 1 base at J, with 7 bases in the middle. The V gene's germline CDR1 is LGHDT and CDR2 YNNKEL (reference sequence). The CDR3 covers 14 residues. The CDR3 DNA reads TGTGCCAGCAGCCAAGCCGACAGGAACACTGAAGCTTTCTTT. This encodes CASSQADRNTEAFF.

This clonotype was found many times. The chain couples TRBV12-3 or TRBV12-4 to TRBJ2-1; 8 bases align to TRBD1. The CDR3 spans 16 residues. The ends lost 4 bases at V and 2 bases at J; junction bases unmatched: 7. The CDR3 spells CASSSPGGPTYNEQFF. The CDR3 DNA reads as TGTGCCAGCAGTTCTCCAGGGGGCCCCACCTACAATGAGCAGTTCTTC.

In this sample, this clonotype turned up a few times. This sequence joins TRBV5-1 and TRBJ2-3; a weak D match, TRBD2 (6 bases). V lost 4 bases and J lost 4, with 13 bases in between. There are 14 residues in the CDR3. In germline, CDR1 is SGHRS, CDR2 YFSETQ. Here the CDR3 reads CASSPAGSPDTQYF. The CDR3, as DNA: TGCGCCAGCAGCCCCGCGGGGTCCCCAGATACGCAGTATTTT.

Only a few counts were recorded for this clonotype. J is TRBJ2-5 and V is TRBV7-9; 8 positions agree with TRBD2. CDR1 is SEHNR and CDR2 is FQNEAQ in the germline V gene (reference sequence). The junction had 6 bases not matched to a gene; V was cut back by 1 base and J by 5 bases. The CDR3 extends over 15 amino acids. The DNA of the CDR3 is TGTGCCAGCAGCTTAGACCCTAGCGGGTGGGAGACCCAGTACTTC. Translating gives CASSLDPSGWETQYF. The complete variable domain, with remaining parts taken from reference TRBV7-9 and TRBJ2-5, reads DTGVSQNPRHKITKRGQNVTFRCDPISEHNRLYWYRQTLGQGPEFLTYFQNEAQLEKSRLLSDRFSAERPKGSFSTLEIQRTEQGDSAMYLCASSLDPSGWETQYFGPGTRLLVL.

The V and J genes are TRBV29-1 and TRBJ1-1, with D uncertain. Germline lookup yields CDR1 SQVTM and CDR2 ANQGSEA. This CDR3 is 14 amino acids long. V lost 2 bases, J lost 0 bases, and 10 bases lay in between. CDR3 sequence (DNA): TGCAGCGTTGAACCCCGGGGTATGAACACTGAAGCTTTCTTT. It specifies CSVEPRGMNTEAFF.

This clonotype was recorded a few times. V is TRBV10-3 and J is TRBJ2-7, with 8 bases fitting TRBD1. Trimming cost V 2 bases and J 6 bases; bases outside gene matches: 9. The CDR3 is made up of 15 amino acids. CDR1 is ENHRY and CDR2 is SYGVKD in the germline V gene. The CDR3 is CAISEPGQGIGEQYV. As DNA, the CDR3 is TGTGCCATCAGTGAGCCCGGACAGGGTATAGGCGAGCAGTACGTC.

This clonotype was found a few times. The CDR3 nucleotides read TGCGCCAGCAGCCTCTCTCCGGGACAACCGAATTCACCCCTCCACTTT. It is translated as CASSLSPGQPNSPLHF. V is TRBV5-1 and J is TRBJ1-6; D might be TRBD1 (6 bases). Germline V gene lookup returns CDR1 SGHRS and CDR2 YFSETQ. V was pared by 4 bases and J by 7 bases, with 18 bases between. The CDR3 runs 16 residues.

This clonotype was counted a few times. V is TRBV20-1 and J is TRBJ2-5; 7 bases are a match to TRBD2. Germline trimming cut 1 base from V and 2 bases from J; bases unmatched to any gene: 10. CDR1 DFQATT and CDR2 SNEGSKA come from the germline V gene (reference sequence). The CDR3 is 16 amino acids. In nucleotides, the CDR3 is TGCAGTGCTAGAGGTTCTCGCGGGAGACGGCAAGAGACCCAGTACTTC. This translates into CSARGSRGRRQETQYF.

This clonotype was counted ten times or more. J is TRBJ2-3 and V is TRBV4-2; weak D call: TRBD2 (6 bases). The CDR3 is made up of 16 amino acids. Germline-derived CDR1 and CDR2 are LGHNA and YNFKEQ. The V and J ends lost 1 base and 2 bases respectively, with 13 bases between them. The CDR3 DNA follows: TGTGCCAGCAGCCAAGTCTCGCGGGAAGACACAGATACGCAGTATTTT. As protein: CASSQVSREDTDTQYF.

V and J are TRBV7-2 and TRBJ2-7, with no clear D. The V end lost 4 bases, the J end lost 0 bases, and 10 bases lay between the germline ends. The CDR3 extends over 14 amino acids. Germline V gene sequence: CDR1 SGHTA, CDR2 FQGNSA. The CDR3 DNA reads as TGTGCCAGCAGCTCAGACTGGGGCTCCTACGAGCAGTACTTC. Translation gives CASSSDWGSYEQYF.

This clonotype came up once. The chain couples TRBV6-4 to TRBJ2-1; D unresolved. The CDR3 consists of 13 residues. The ends were cut back, 3 bases at V and 9 bases at J, with 12 bases in the middle. In germline, CDR1 is MRHNA, CDR2 SNTAGT. The CDR3 bases are TGTGCCAGCAGTGAAGGCAGGCTAACTGAGCAGTTCTTC. This codes for CASSEGRLTEQFF.

The rearrangement joins TRBV18 to TRBJ1-3, with D perhaps matching TRBD1 (5 bases). The CDR3 extends over 15 amino acids. Germline V gene data show CDR1 as KGHSH and CDR2 as LQKENI. V was trimmed by 4 bases and J by 0 bases, leaving 10 bases between them. The CDR3 DNA reads TGTGCCAGCTCACGGGACTTCTCCTCTGGAAACACCATATATTTT. Protein: CASSRDFSSGNTIYF.

This clonotype was observed a few times. The chain is built from TRBV20-1 and TRBJ1-5; TRBD1 might be the D (5 bases). The V and J ends lost 4 bases and 0 bases respectively, with 19 bases between them. The germline gives CDR1 DFQATT, CDR2 SNEGSKA (reference sequence). This CDR3 contains 17 residues. As DNA, the CDR3 is TGCAGTGCTACCTTATTCCAGGGATTTTATAGCAATCAGCCCCAGCATTTT. This codes for CSATLFQGFYSNQPQHF.

This clonotype came up a few times. The V gene is TRBV12-3 or TRBV12-4, the J gene TRBJ2-4; 9 nucleotides align to TRBD2. This CDR3 comprises 19 residues. Trimming removed 5 bases from V and 0 bases from J; junction bases left unmatched: 14. CDR3 protein: CASSNLRGGGALAKNIQYF. The DNA of the CDR3 is TGTGCCAGCAGTAACCTTCGCGGCGGGGGGGCACTAGCCAAAAACATTCAGTACTTC.

In this sample, this clonotype turned up a few times. This chain uses TRBV20-1 with TRBJ2-5; TRBD1 matches 9 bases. The CDR3 extends over 17 amino acids. Germline CDR1 and CDR2: DFQATT and SNEGSKA (reference sequence). Unmatched junction bases numbered 9, after V lost 1 base and J lost 0 bases. CDR3 loop: CSARAAGQGPYQETQYF. CDR3 DNA: TGCAGTGCTAGAGCTGCGGGACAGGGCCCGTACCAAGAGACCCAGTACTTC.